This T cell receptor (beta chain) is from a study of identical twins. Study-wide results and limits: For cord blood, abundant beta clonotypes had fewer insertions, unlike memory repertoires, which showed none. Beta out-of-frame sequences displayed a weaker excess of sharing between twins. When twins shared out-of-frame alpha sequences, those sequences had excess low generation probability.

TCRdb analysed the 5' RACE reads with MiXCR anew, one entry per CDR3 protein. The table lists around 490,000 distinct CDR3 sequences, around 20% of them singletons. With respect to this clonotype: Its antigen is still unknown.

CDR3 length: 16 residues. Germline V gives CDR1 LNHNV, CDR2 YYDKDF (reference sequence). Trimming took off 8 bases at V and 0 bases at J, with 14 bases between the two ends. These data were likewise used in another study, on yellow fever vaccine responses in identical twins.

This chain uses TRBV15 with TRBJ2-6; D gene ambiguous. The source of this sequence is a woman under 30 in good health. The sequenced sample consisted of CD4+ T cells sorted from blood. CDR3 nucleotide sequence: TGTGCCACCGGAAAAGGGTTATACTCTGGGGCCAACGTCCTGACTTTC. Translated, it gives CATGKGLYSGANVLTF.